This paragraph reports one TCR beta chain. This clonotype showed up many times. Its antigen is not yet known. The record has no base qualities; no much larger clone is one base away. These data belong to a study of blood T cells in healthy people across ages (dated by TCRdb to about 2015). At the level of the whole study: Template switching captured roughly one uniquely barcoded TCR beta cDNA molecule per two T cells in model experiments. Age-related changes in TCR beta repertoire diversity were measured in the study by deep sequencing normalized with unique cDNA molecular identifiers. The donors were divided into four age groups: young (average roughly 17 years), middle-aged (about 39), aged (approximately 59) and long-lived (about 79). The study analyzed two additional independent replicas of 1 million unique cDNA reads from the same blood draw for two donors, one aged 18 to 29 and one aged 80 or older. To avoid experimental bias, donors of different ages were spread randomly across the sequencing lanes. Broader findings and caveats from the paper: Total diversity estimates from one million sequenced T cells were considered lower bounds and underestimates. Conclusive comparison of naive and antigen-experienced compartments was prevented by the profiling of bulk unsorted PBMCs. Compared with the aged group, the long-lived group had more naive CD4+ T cells, fewer expanded clones and increased TCR diversity, suggesting age selection. As age increased, observed TCR beta diversity per million T cells dropped in a roughly linear way, and a significant reduction was already evident by age 40. The percentage of naive T cells measured by flow cytometry correlated strongly with observed TCR beta diversity. Because donor CMV infection status was unknown, age-related changes in expanded clonotypes were potentially confounded.

Library construction relied on 5' RACE. Data came from an Illumina HiSeq 2500. The second PCR ran for about 6 to 12 cycles and used a J-beta primer mix along with a sample-barcoded 5' primer. A unique molecular identifier was introduced onto each TCR beta cDNA molecule by a template-switch 5' adaptor carrying 12 random nucleotides. Each sample yielded at least 3 million CDR3-containing paired-end reads. First-strand cDNA synthesis was performed from all RNA using the Mint cDNA synthesis kit, with priming by a TRBC-specific oligonucleotide. Following uracil-DNA glycosylase treatment, all cDNA underwent a first 18-cycle PCR with the universal primers M1SS and BC2_uni_R. Turning to the authors' computational methods: For normalization, 1 million high-quality reads, each with a distinct molecular identifier, were randomly selected from each sample. Instead of being binned into consensus sequences, reads that shared molecular identifiers were thrown out. MiTCR, set to a Q25 quality threshold and the strictest error-elimination algorithm, was used for CDR3 identification, clonotype clustering and error correction. A nonparametric unseen species model with Euler transformation was used to estimate lower-bound total TCR beta diversity. TCRdb took the public reads, trimmed them with fastp at Q25, ran MiXCR for clone calling and kept in-frame beta chains. Rows merge per CDR3 protein into single entries with the most common DNA and genes. For this entry, the V and J calls and clone size follow TCRdb and not the study's own pipeline. This sample gives some 670,000 distinct CDR3 sequences in total; approximately 52% of them show up just once. The ten largest clones add up to about 14% of the sample.

V is pared back by 4 bases and J by 1 base, with 7 bases lying between the germline termini. The CDR3, cysteine through phenylalanine, is 13 amino acids long. The kept DNA is CDR3 alone, 39 bases in frame from the first base. Sequences LNHNV (CDR1) and YYDKDF (CDR2) are obtained from the germline V gene (reference sequence). Donors were approximately 42 systemically healthy Caucasian individuals from Russia aged roughly 6 to 100 years. Approximately 10 milliliters of peripheral blood were collected from each donor into EDTA-treated Vacutainer tubes. Ficoll-Paque density-gradient centrifugation was used to isolate PBMCs, with at least 6.5 million obtained per sample. Total RNA was extracted from PBMCs with Trizol reagent, with at least 5.5 micrograms obtained per sample. Naive CD45RAhigh/CD27high T cell percentages were measured by flow cytometry on a PBMC aliquot from every donor.

The clonotype was recovered from a woman at least 80 years old in good health. The sample comprised blood. In this chain, TRBV15 is recombined with TRBJ1-2; too little of a D gene remains to name it. The base sequence is TGTGCCACCAGCATCCCGGGTAACTATGGCTACACCTTC. Protein translation: CATSIPGNYGYTF.